Reported below is one TCR beta chain. The antigen it recognizes is unknown. Base quality data are lacking; no much larger clone is found one base away. This record belongs to a study of CD8+CD57+ T cells in acquired aplastic anemia (dated by TCRdb to 2016 to 2019). About the study as a whole: On average, sorted CD4+ and CD8+ cells yielded 3.2 ug of extracted DNA, with a range of 0.2 to 27.4 ug. Healthy donor samples averaged approximately 10 million reads for CD4+ and roughly 11 million for CD8+ cells. Study-wide findings and limitations: Between patients and healthy controls, no significant difference in CD8+ Simpson's diversity was found (P=0.060). Twenty-nine CD8+ CDR3 sequences were found in both patients and controls but appeared to be highly expressed in patients and within the immunodominant clones of the patients.

In the study, sorted CD4+ and CD8+ blood T cells from patients with severe aplastic anemia and from healthy subjects underwent deep sequencing of TCR repertoires. Ficoll-Paque density gradient centrifugation was used to isolate peripheral blood mononuclear cells. CD4+ and CD8+ T cells were sorted by FACS or magnetic beads before DNA extraction. Profiling of TCR beta VDJ combinations and CDR3 sequences used genomic DNA as the template. TCR repertoire sequencing was run on an Illumina HiSeq 2000. Per the source publication's procedure: Repertoires were assessed using TRBV/TRBJ rearrangement plots, CDR3 size and DJ length profiles, and Simpson's diversity index. The most abundant DNA sequence in the deep sequencing data was defined as the immunodominant clone. CDR3 amino acid sequences were screened for sharing across subjects and compared with published repertoires and the VDJdb database. Using fastp trimming at Q25 and MiXCR clonotype assembly, TCRdb reanalyzed the public sequencing data and kept in-frame beta chains. Every entry covers one CDR3 protein and lists the most common genes and DNA from its rows. The V and J calls and clone size are TCRdb's, not the authors'. Across this sample there are about 210,000 distinct CDR3 sequences, with 61% seen only once. Approximately 30% of the sample lies in the top ten.

The source is a human donor in good health. Input material: sorted CD4+, CD8+, or CD8+CD57+ T cells (not recorded which) from PBMCs.

The DNA sequence follows: TGCAGTACTATATGGGGGACTAGTCGGAGGGACGAGCAGTACTTC. The resulting protein is CSTIWGTSRRDEQYF. The sequence is built from TRBV20-1 and TRBJ2-7; 8 middle bases align to TRBD2. Trimming leaves V shorter by 8 bases and J shorter by 5 bases, with the junction holding 17 bases beyond the gene matches. CDR1 DFQATT and CDR2 SNEGSKA were looked up in the germline V gene (reference sequence). The CDR3, from cysteine to phenylalanine, totals 15 residues. Only the CDR3 region is kept as DNA, spanning 45 bases read in frame from base 1.